Below are 17 T cell receptor beta chains sequenced from a single sample in a study of blood T cell repertoires in COVID-19. Assay used: immunoSEQ multiplex PCR; TCRdb lists only in-frame clones, some missing. The profile shows approximately 350,000 clones, 86% of them singletons. The sequenced sample was peripheral blood. The receptors originated from a woman aged 55-69 years with COVID-19, enrolled during active disease.

This rearrangement joins TRBV19 to TRBJ2-3; 11 bases are shared with TRBD2. CDR1 is LNHDA and CDR2 is SQIVND in the germline V gene (reference sequence). This CDR3 is built from 20 residues. Losses at the gene ends were 2 bases for V and 0 bases for J; bases not matched to a gene: 13. DNA of the CDR3: TGTGCCAGTAGTATAAAGATCCGGGTTAGCGGGGGGGACAGCACAGATACGCAGTATTTT. Translating it yields CASSIKIRVSGGDSTDTQYF.

As for this clone: A junction boundary mismatches the germline segment, possibly from a read error. The J gene is TRBJ2-1, the V gene TRBV30; perhaps TRBD2 as D (6 bases). Germline values: CDR1 GTSNPN, CDR2 SVGIG (reference sequence). The CDR3 sequence is 13 residues long. This chain's CDR3 is CAWSVAKRAKKVF. Written as DNA, the CDR3 is TGTGCCTGGAGTGTGGCAAAGCGGGCCAAGAAGGTCTTC. Looking up the rest from reference TRBV30 and TRBJ2-1 gives the full variable domain: SQTIHQWPATLVQPVGSPLSLECTVEGTSNPNLYWYRQAAGRGLQLLFYSVGIGQISSEVPQNLSASRPQDRQFILSSKKLLLSDSGFYLCAWSVAKRAKKVFGPGTRLTVL.

This sequence joins TRBV7-2 and TRBJ1-1; D call uncertain. V lost 1 base, J lost 4 bases, and 13 bases lay in between. This CDR3 spans 15 amino acids. Germline CDR1 is SGHTA and CDR2 is FQGNSA. The CDR3 DNA reads as TGTGCCAGCAGCTTAGGGGCTTTGAGTGGCACTGAAGCTTTCTTT. It encodes CASSLGALSGTEAFF.

This clone has only one observation. The chain recombines TRBV5-8 with TRBJ2-4; D is undetermined. Per the germline V gene, CDR1 is SGHTS and CDR2 is YDEGEE. The CDR3 loop spans 15 amino acids. V lost 5 bases and J lost 0, with 12 bases in between. CDR3 residues: CASRRILLAKNIQYF. Here the CDR3 DNA reads TGTGCCAGCAGGAGAATCCTTCTAGCCAAAAACATTCAGTACTTC.

This chain connects TRBV4-1 to TRBJ2-2; 8 positions match TRBD2. The V and J ends lost 0 bases and 6 bases, in that order; junction bases with no gene match: 9. The CDR3 runs to 17 residues. Per the germline V gene, CDR1 is MGHRA and CDR2 is YSYEKL. The chain's CDR3 is CASSQDMGGGPSGELFF. The CDR3 DNA reads TGCGCCAGCAGCCAAGATATGGGCGGGGGGCCTTCCGGGGAGCTGTTTTTT.

The rearrangement joins TRBV18 to TRBJ2-3; D remains unclear. This CDR3 region has 16 residues. Trimming removed 3 bases at V and 2 bases at J, with 15 bases between. Germline loops: CDR1 KGHSH, CDR2 LQKENI. The CDR3 DNA reads TGTGCCAGCTCACCCGAGACCGGGTTTTCCACAGATACGCAGTATTTT. Its translation: CASSPETGFSTDTQYF.

The chain has TRBV4-2 and TRBJ2-1, with D maybe TRBD1 (6 bases). CDR1 LGHNA and CDR2 YNFKEQ come from the germline V gene. The V and J ends lost 2 bases and 4 bases respectively, with 15 bases between them. CDR3 size: 16 residues. The CDR3: CASSQRDIEVYNEQFF. CDR3 nucleotides: TGTGCCAGCAGCCAAAGGGACATAGAAGTTTACAATGAGCAGTTCTTC.

V and J are TRBV2 and TRBJ1-1, with unresolved D. With 1 base removed from V and 1 base from J, the gap between germline ends came to 13 bases. The CDR3 is made up of 16 amino acids. The germline V gene encodes CDR1 SNHLY and CDR2 FYNNEI. This CDR3 is CASSEVFGRQNTEAFF. DNA for the CDR3: TGTGCCAGCAGTGAAGTATTTGGGAGACAGAACACTGAAGCTTTCTTT.

The V gene is TRBV5-1, the J gene TRBJ2-2; TRBD2 matches at 9 bases. From germline, CDR1 is SGHRS and CDR2 YFSETQ. The junction had 6 bases not matched to a gene; V was cut back by 3 bases and J by 6 bases. There are 15 residues in the CDR3. CDR3 DNA: TGCGCCAGCAGCTCAGATAGCGGGGGTGCCGGGGAGCTGTTTTTT. As protein: CASSSDSGGAGELFF.

The sample holds one count of this clone. The chain links TRBV9 to TRBJ1-5, with a weak D call TRBD1 (5 bases). Trimming stripped 1 base from V and 8 bases from J, with 10 bases between. The V gene's germline CDR1 is SGDLS and CDR2 YYNGEE. The CDR3 consists of 13 residues. The CDR3 coding sequence is TGTGCCAGCAGCGTATCAGGGAGGGAGCCCCAGCATTTT. Translated, it gives CASSVSGREPQHF. Full variable domain (remainder filled in from reference TRBV9 and TRBJ1-5): DSGVTQTPKHLITATGQRVTLRCSPRSGDLSVYWYQQSLDQGLQFLIQYYNGEERAKGNILERFSAQQFPDLHSELNLSSLELGDSALYFCASSVSGREPQHFGDGTRLSIL.

This clone was found once. J is TRBJ1-4 and V is TRBV15; 7 nucleotides match TRBD1. Germline-derived CDR1 and CDR2 are LNHNV and YYDKDF (reference sequence). This CDR3 is 16 amino acids long. The junction had 8 bases not matched to a gene; V was cut back by 0 bases and J by 7 bases. CDR3 region: CATSREVQGRGEKLFF. The CDR3 DNA follows: TGTGCCACCAGCAGAGAGGTACAGGGGAGAGGTGAAAAACTGTTTTTT.

About this clone itself: This same CDR3 is encoded by further DNA sequences in the sample. The V call is TRBV5-1, the J call TRBJ2-2; tentative D call: TRBD2 (5 bases). This CDR3 has 15 residues. Germline-derived CDR1 and CDR2 are SGHRS and YFSETQ. The germline V and J ends were trimmed by 0 bases and 1 base, with 7 bases remaining between them. This chain's CDR3 is CASSLGAVNTGELFF. CDR3 nucleotide sequence: TGCGCCAGCAGCTTGGGAGCGGTGAACACCGGGGAGCTGTTTTTT.

V usage is TRBV12-5 and J usage is TRBJ2-1, with TRBD1 identical over 7 bases. V shed 5 bases, J shed 12 bases, and the junction held 7 bases outside the gene matches. The V gene's germline CDR1 is LGHNT and CDR2 FRNRAP. The CDR3 totals 12 residues. CDR3 sequence (DNA): TGTGCTAGTGGTATCCTCCGGGACAGGCAGTTCTTC. It is translated as CASGILRDRQFF.

The J gene is TRBJ2-7, the V gene TRBV12-3 or TRBV12-4; TRBD1 might be the D (5 bases). The CDR3 extends over 13 amino acids. Between the trimmed V and J ends, which lost 6 bases and 3 bases, there was a span of 12 bases. The DNA for the CDR3 is TGTGCCAGCAGCCGACAGAGCTACTACGAGCAGTACTTC. It yields the protein CASSRQSYYEQYF.

The V gene is TRBV19, the J gene TRBJ2-7; no definite D call. Germline V gene data show CDR1 as LNHDA and CDR2 as SQIVND (reference sequence). V was cut by 6 bases and J by 5 bases, with 20 bases left in between. CDR3 size: 15 residues. The CDR3 here is CASRKFLAINHEQYF. The CDR3 nucleotides read TGTGCCAGTAGAAAATTTCTCGCGATTAATCACGAGCAGTACTTC.

The rearrangement links TRBV3-1 (or the pseudogene TRBV3-2) to TRBJ1-5; D call uncertain. Germline CDR1 and CDR2: LGHDT and YNNKEL (reference sequence). Trimming took off 0 bases at V and 1 base at J, with 4 bases between the two ends. The CDR3 extends over 14 amino acids. The CDR3 nucleotides read TGTGCCAGCAGCCAAGATTTAAGCAATCAGCCCCAGCATTTT. Translating gives CASSQDLSNQPQHF.

Only a few counts were recorded for this clone. One junction end disagrees with the germline gene, perhaps due to a read error. This chain connects TRBV11-3 to TRBJ2-5, with TRBD2 matching 7 bases. The germline V gene encodes CDR1 SGHNT and CDR2 YENEEA. The CDR3 is 14 amino acids. The CDR3 nucleotides read TGTGCCAGCACCTTAACTAGCGACCAAGAGACCCAGTACTTC. Translating gives CASTLTSDQETQYF.